This is a list of T cell receptor beta chains from one sample in a study of blood T cell repertoires in COVID-19. Profiling relied on immunoSEQ multiplex PCR, and the TCRdb table lists in-frame clones only, not all of them. Seen here are some 120,000 clones, about 80% observed once, and the top ten hold 9% to 15%. The sequenced material came from peripheral blood. These receptors originate from a woman in her sixties with acute or convalescent COVID-19. Both conserved end residues are part of each CDR3. D genes are given only for firm matches. Expanded clones are given a class, and other clones once, few, many or no size at all.

V gene	J gene	D gene	clone size	CDR3 DNA	CDR3 protein
TRBV19	TRBJ1-1	TRBD1	.	TGTGCCAGTATAATCTTCCGACAGGGAAATACTGAAGCTTTCTTT	CASIIFRQGNTEAFF
TRBV6-5	TRBJ1-2	.	.	TGTGCCAGCACTAATCCCCGCTCTAACTATGGCTACACCTTC	CASTNPRSNYGYTF
TRBV5-1	TRBJ2-5	.	.	TGCGCCAGCAGCCGGGACTCCTTGTACCAAGAGACCCAGTACTTC	CASSRDSLYQETQYF
TRBV11-2	TRBJ1-1	.	few	TGTGCCAGCAGCCCCCCGCGGAGCACCCTCGAAGCTTTCTTT	CASSPPRSTLEAFF
TRBV19	TRBJ1-2	.	.	TGTGCCAGTAGTATTGGGAGAAAGGTTAACTATGGCTACACCTTC	CASSIGRKVNYGYTF
TRBV3-1/TRBV3-2	TRBJ1-6	.	.	TGTGCCAGCAGCCCCGCCGGGGGGACCCTCCACTTT	CASSPAGGTLHF
TRBV29-1	TRBJ1-1	.	.	TGCAGCGTTGATCCGGGGAGGACTGAAGCTTTCTTT	CSVDPGRTEAFF
TRBV7-9	TRBJ2-5	TRBD1	.	TGTGCCAGCAGCTTATTACAGGGGGCGGTTGGAGAGACCCAGTACTTC	CASSLLQGAVGETQYF
TRBV29-1	TRBJ1-5	TRBD1	.	TGCAGCGTTGAAGATCGTAAAACGGGACAGGTAGGAGGCAATCAGCCCCAGCATTTT	CSVEDRKTGQVGGNQPQHF
TRBV7-5	TRBJ1-2	.	.	TGTGTCAGAAGCTTAGGGGCCACTAACTATGGCTACACCTTC	CVRSLGATNYGYTF
TRBV6-4	TRBJ2-3	TRBD2	.	TGTGCCAGCAGTGACAGCGGGGGGGCAGATACGCAGTATTTT	CASSDSGGADTQYF
TRBV7-3	TRBJ1-2	TRBD1	.	TGTGCCAGCAGCTTACGAGGGGGCGATGGCTACACCTTC	CASSLRGGDGYTF
TRBV5-1	TRBJ2-3	TRBD2	.	TGCGCCAGCCGCCCGGGGGGGACAGATACGCAGTATTTT	CASRPGGTDTQYF
TRBV30	TRBJ1-1	.	.	TGTGCCTGGATGGAGCAGACGAACACTGAAGCTTTCTTT	CAWMEQTNTEAFF
TRBV11-2	TRBJ1-2	TRBD1	once	TGTGCCAGCAGCGCGGGACAGGGCAATGGCTACACCTTC	CASSAGQGNGYTF
TRBV13	TRBJ2-3	TRBD1	.	TGTGCCAGCAGCTTTAGGGACAGGGGGACAGATACGCAGTATTTT	CASSFRDRGTDTQYF
TRBV6-1	TRBJ2-1	.	.	TGTGCCAGCAGTGAGCTCGCGGGGGCACACAATGAGCAGTTCTTC	CASSELAGAHNEQFF
TRBV2	TRBJ1-3	.	.	TGTGCCACCGGGAGACAGTTAAGCTCTGGAAACACCATATATTTT	CATGRQLSSGNTIYF
TRBV29-1	TRBJ1-5	.	few	TGCAGCGTTGATGGCGGGGGGGCCGGACAGCCCCAGCATTTT	CSVDGGGAGQPQHF
TRBV3-1/TRBV3-2	TRBJ1-2	.	.	TGTGCCAGCAGCCAAGTAGGGGCGGACAACTATGGCTACACCTTC	CASSQVGADNYGYTF
TRBV9	TRBJ1-2	.	.	TGTGCCAGCAGCGTAGGTTATAACAGGGTCTATGGCTACACCTTC	CASSVGYNRVYGYTF
TRBV18	TRBJ2-3	.	.	TGTGCCAGCTCACCTGGCATCGGGAAAAGCACAGATACGCAGTATTTT	CASSPGIGKSTDTQYF
TRBV5-1	TRBJ1-2	TRBD1	.	TGCGCCAGCAGCCTCAGGGGGCCGGGCTATGGCTACACCTTC	CASSLRGPGYGYTF
TRBV5-8	TRBJ2-5	TRBD2	.	TGTGCCAGCAGCTTACCCACTCTCCAGGCGGGGGGGACCCAGTACTTC	CASSLPTLQAGGTQYF